Shown below are 11 T cell receptor beta chains from a single sample sequenced in a study of neurological immune-mediated disorders (dated by TCRdb to the late 2010s). The intended sense of this specimen's time point label: technical triplicate 2. The method behind the library was 5' RACE. Reads for this sample came from an Illumina HiSeq 2500. TCRdb reran the public reads through fastp at Q25 and MiXCR, keeping productive beta chains. Each entry merges the rows of one CDR3 protein and shows their most common DNA and genes. The sample records roughly 32,000 distinct CDR3 sequences, more than 10% of which are singletons. Jointly, the top ten make up 5% to 6.5% of the sample. The sequencing sample was made of CD4+ T cells from blood. All receptors derive from a female donor with HTLV-1-associated myelopathy (HAM/TSP).

There are many counts of this clonotype. This rearrangement joins TRBV5-1 to TRBJ2-3; possible D gene TRBD2, 6 bases. This CDR3 comprises 17 residues. Trimming took off 4 bases at V and 2 bases at J, with 20 bases between the two ends. Germline CDR1 is SGHRS and CDR2 is YFSETQ. The CDR3 region is CASSPTGLEITTDTQYF. DNA of the CDR3: TGCGCCAGCAGCCCAACGGGACTCGAGATAACCACAGATACGCAGTATTTT.

The chain employs TRBV28 and TRBJ2-3; 7 nucleotides agree with TRBD1. V gave up 3 bases and J gave up 2 bases; unmatched junction bases: 5. Germline V gives CDR1 MDHEN, CDR2 SYDVKM. The CDR3 has 15 amino acids. DNA for the CDR3: TGTGCCAGCAGTTTTTTAGGGGGCGACACAGATACGCAGTATTTT. It translates to CASSFLGGDTDTQYF.

This clonotype has a count of ten or more. The gene calls are TRBV7-2 and TRBJ2-3; 7 nucleotides align to TRBD1. With 6 bases clipped from V and 1 base from J, the junction kept 7 bases outside the gene matches. The CDR3 consists of 15 residues. The V gene's germline CDR1 is SGHTA and CDR2 FQGNSA. CDR3 residues: CASRAQGDRTDTQYF. As DNA, the CDR3 is TGTGCCAGCAGAGCCCAGGGGGATCGCACAGATACGCAGTATTTT.

This clonotype was observed at least ten times. This chain joins TRBV27 and TRBJ2-7; tentatively, D is TRBD1 (6 bases). Deletions cut 7 bases from V and 6 bases from J, with 22 bases between. The CDR3 is 15 residues long. The germline CDR1 and CDR2 sequences are MNHEY and SMNVEV (reference sequence). The CDR3 sequence is CASKSRWQGSSEQYF. CDR3 nucleotides: TGTGCCAGCAAATCACGGTGGCAGGGGAGTTCCGAGCAGTACTTC.

This clonotype has ten or more counts. The chain uses TRBV4-1 and TRBJ1-2; TRBD1 is a possible D gene (5 bases). The CDR3 sequence is 13 residues long. Trimming shortened V by 0 bases and J by 8 bases, and 10 bases separated the two germline ends. Germline assignment: CDR1 MGHRA and CDR2 YSYEKL. This CDR3 reads CASSQDSGWGYTF. The CDR3 DNA sequence: TGCGCCAGCAGCCAAGATTCAGGGTGGGGCTACACCTTC.

This chain connects TRBV3-1 to TRBJ2-6, with D unresolved. This CDR3 contains 16 residues. Germline values: CDR1 LGHDT, CDR2 YNNKEL (reference sequence). The V end lost 7 bases, the J end lost 0 bases, and 13 bases lay between the germline ends. CDR3 DNA: TGTGCCAGCATCTTCGGACGGCCCTCTGGGGCCAACGTCCTGACTTTC. Translated, it gives CASIFGRPSGANVLTF.

In its sample, this clonotype was seen many times. The J gene is TRBJ2-7, the V gene TRBV5-5, with D possibly matching TRBD1 (5 bases). The CDR3 extends over 15 amino acids. Trimming took 2 bases from V and 3 from J, leaving 15 bases between them. From germline, CDR1 is SGHKS and CDR2 YYEKEE (reference sequence). CDR3 sequence reads: CASSFLYRKNYEQYF. CDR3 DNA sequence: TGTGCCAGCAGCTTCCTTTACAGGAAAAACTACGAGCAGTACTTC. Full variable domain (rest looked up from reference TRBV5-5 and TRBJ2-7): DAGVTQSPTHLIKTRGQQVTLRCSPISGHKSVSWYQQVLGQGPQFIFQYYEKEERGRGNFPDRFSARQFPNYSSELNVNALLLGDSALYLCASSFLYRKNYEQYFGPGTRLTVT.

The V gene is TRBV7-2, the J gene TRBJ1-2, with a weak D call TRBD1 (6 bases). The V gene lost 10 bases and the J gene lost 8 bases, with 17 bases spanning the gap. Germline values: CDR1 SGHTA, CDR2 FQGNSA. The CDR3 is made up of 12 amino acids. In DNA form, the CDR3 reads TGTGCCAACCGTGGGGGGGCGGGGGGCTACACCTTC. Residues: CANRGGAGGYTF.

This sequence joins TRBV20-1 and TRBJ2-1, with 7 bases identical to TRBD2. Germline CDR1 and CDR2: DFQATT and SNEGSKA (reference sequence). This CDR3 has 15 residues. The V segment lost 2 bases and the J segment 10 bases; nucleotides outside the gene matches: 14. CDR3 sequence: CSARTGTKNTGEQFF. CDR3 DNA: TGCAGTGCTAGAACCGGGACTAAAAACACCGGGGAGCAGTTCTTC.

This clonotype was seen ten or more times. V gene TRBV4-3 combines with J gene TRBJ1-2, with D possibly matching TRBD1 (6 bases). Germline V gene lookup returns CDR1 LGHNA and CDR2 YSLEER. The germline V and J ends were trimmed by 0 bases and 0 bases, with 11 bases remaining between them. The CDR3 has 16 residues. For the CDR3, the DNA is TGCGCCAGCAGCCAAGATCGGGACACATCTAACTATGGCTACACCTTC. It translates to CASSQDRDTSNYGYTF.

This clonotype was seen ten or more times. The CDR3 DNA is TGTGCCAGCAGCTTCCAGCTTCCGGACGAGCAGTACTTC. It yields the protein CASSFQLPDEQYF. The V and J genes are TRBV7-2 and TRBJ2-7; D call uncertain. Germline loops: CDR1 SGHTA, CDR2 FQGNSA. V lost 3 bases to trimming and J lost 5 bases, with 11 bases between them. This CDR3 region has 13 residues.